Listed here are 9 T cell receptor beta chains from one sample, sequenced in a study of shared clonotypes between healthy human individuals. Sequenced by immunoSEQ multiplex PCR; TCRdb stores in-frame clones only, minus some. Altogether roughly 2.6 million clones are present, roughly 92% being singletons, with the ten largest covering around 0.14%. The sample consisted of naive CD4+ T cells sorted from blood. Subset given: CD45RA+ positively selected. All receptors come from a man aged 18 to 29 in good health.

The chain combines TRBV29-1 with TRBJ1-1; perhaps TRBD1 as D (6 bases). V lost 4 bases to trimming and J lost 3 bases, with 18 bases between them. CDR1 and CDR2 (germline): SQVTM, ANQGSEA. The CDR3 loop spans 15 amino acids. In nucleotides, the CDR3 is TGCAGCGTTGGAAGTGGAACAGGGACGGACACTGAAGCTTTCTTT. The encoded protein is CSVGSGTGTDTEAFF.

This chain uses TRBV30 with TRBJ2-5; possibly TRBD1 or TRBD2 for D (5 bases each). Germline V gene lookup returns CDR1 GTSNPN and CDR2 SVGIG (reference sequence). The CDR3 totals 14 residues. With 0 bases removed from V and 5 bases from J, the gap between germline ends came to 13 bases. As DNA, the CDR3 is TGTGCCTGGAGTGTGGGCCCGTGGGGGGAGACCCAGTACTTC. Protein product: CAWSVGPWGETQYF.

This chain uses TRBV29-1 with TRBJ2-5; no firm D call. Trimming removed 7 bases at V and 3 bases at J, with 6 bases between. This CDR3 contains 10 residues. Germline CDR1 is SQVTM and CDR2 is ANQGSEA. The CDR3 sequence: CSGEKETQYF. DNA of the CDR3: TGCAGCGGGGAAAAAGAGACCCAGTACTTC.

On this clone itself: The sample contains more than one DNA sequence encoding this CDR3. V gene TRBV5-1 combines with J gene TRBJ2-7, with no clear D. The CDR3 contains 13 residues. The germline CDR1 and CDR2 sequences are SGHRS and YFSETQ. V was pared by 4 bases and J by 4 bases, with 12 bases between. CDR3 protein: CASSEDGLYEQYF. The CDR3 nucleotides read TGCGCCAGCAGCGAGGACGGTTTATACGAGCAGTACTTC.

The chain links TRBV6-1 to TRBJ2-3; D is undetermined. The V end lost 6 bases, the J end lost 0 bases, and 10 bases lay between the germline ends. CDR1 and CDR2 from the germline V gene are MNHNS and SASEGT. This CDR3 spans 14 amino acids. CDR3 coding DNA: TGTGCCAGCAGCCCAGCTCAAAGCACAGATACGCAGTATTTT. Protein sequence: CASSPAQSTDTQYF.

The J gene is TRBJ1-1, the V gene TRBV5-8, with TRBD1 as a possible D gene (5 bases). CDR3 length equals 14 residues. The V gene's germline CDR1 is SGHTS and CDR2 YDEGEE. Trimming pared 0 bases from V and 5 bases from J, leaving 11 bases between. CDR3 DNA sequence: TGTGCCAGCAGCTTGGGAGGGGCTAAGACTGAAGCTTTCTTT. Translation: CASSLGGAKTEAFF.

This clone has a single count. V is TRBV29-1 and J is TRBJ2-3; unclear D gene. Looked up from germline, CDR1 is SQVTM and CDR2 is ANQGSEA. V lost 8 bases to trimming and J lost 3 bases, with 9 bases between them. The CDR3 runs 11 residues. CDR3 region: CSFRQTDTQYF. CDR3 sequence (DNA): TGCAGCTTTAGACAAACAGATACGCAGTATTTT.

The genes are TRBV6-4 and TRBJ2-2, with 9 bases matching TRBD2. The germline V gene has CDR1 MRHNA and CDR2 SNTAGT. V was clipped by 7 bases and J by 5 bases; unmatched bases: 8. The CDR3 has 15 amino acids. The CDR3 reads CASKWNSGSTGELFF. The CDR3 DNA reads as TGTGCCAGCAAATGGAATAGCGGGAGTACCGGGGAGCTGTTTTTT.

As DNA, the CDR3 is TGTGCCTGGAGCGGTGGGGGTTCGACTGAAGCTTTCTTT. This gives the protein CAWSGGGSTEAFF. This chain joins TRBV30 and TRBJ1-1, with D tentatively TRBD1 (5 bases). CDR1 GTSNPN and CDR2 SVGIG come from the germline V gene (reference sequence). V lost 3 bases, J lost 5 bases, and 13 bases lay in between. The CDR3 loop spans 13 amino acids.